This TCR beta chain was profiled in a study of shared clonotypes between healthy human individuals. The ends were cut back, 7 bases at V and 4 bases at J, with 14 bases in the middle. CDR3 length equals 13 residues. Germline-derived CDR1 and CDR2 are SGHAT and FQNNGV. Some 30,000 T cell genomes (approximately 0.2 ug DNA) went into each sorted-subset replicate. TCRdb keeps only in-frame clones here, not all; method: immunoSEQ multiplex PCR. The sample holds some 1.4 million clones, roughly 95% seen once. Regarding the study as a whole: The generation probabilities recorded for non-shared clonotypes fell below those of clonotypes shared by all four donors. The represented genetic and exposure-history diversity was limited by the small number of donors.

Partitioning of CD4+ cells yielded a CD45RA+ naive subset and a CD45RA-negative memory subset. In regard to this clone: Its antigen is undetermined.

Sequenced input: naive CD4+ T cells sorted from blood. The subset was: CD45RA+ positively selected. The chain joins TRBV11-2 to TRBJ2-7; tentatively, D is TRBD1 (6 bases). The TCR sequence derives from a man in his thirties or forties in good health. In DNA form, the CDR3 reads TGTGCCAGCACCCCAAGAGGGGGATACGAGCAGTACTTC. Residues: CASTPRGGYEQYF.